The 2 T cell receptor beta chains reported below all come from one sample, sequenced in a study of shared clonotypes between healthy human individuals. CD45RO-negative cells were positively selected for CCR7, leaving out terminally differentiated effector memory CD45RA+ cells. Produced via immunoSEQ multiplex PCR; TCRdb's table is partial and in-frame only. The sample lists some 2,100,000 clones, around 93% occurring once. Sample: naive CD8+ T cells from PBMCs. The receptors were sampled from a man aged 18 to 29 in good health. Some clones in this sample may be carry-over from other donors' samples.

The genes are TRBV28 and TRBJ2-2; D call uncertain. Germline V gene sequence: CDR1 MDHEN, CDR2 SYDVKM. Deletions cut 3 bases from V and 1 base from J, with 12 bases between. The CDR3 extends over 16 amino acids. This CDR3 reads CASSFSPKKNTGELFF. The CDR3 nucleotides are TGTGCCAGCAGTTTCTCTCCTAAAAAGAACACCGGGGAGCTGTTTTTT.

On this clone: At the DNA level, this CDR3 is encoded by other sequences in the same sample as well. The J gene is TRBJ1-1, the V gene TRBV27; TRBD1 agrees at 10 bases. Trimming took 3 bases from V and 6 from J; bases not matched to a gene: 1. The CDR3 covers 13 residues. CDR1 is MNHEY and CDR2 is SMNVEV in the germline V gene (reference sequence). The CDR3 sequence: CASSFGQGAEAFF. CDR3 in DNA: TGTGCCAGCAGTTTCGGACAGGGGGCTGAAGCTTTCTTT.